The clone carrying this T cell receptor (beta chain) was seen many times. The antigen remains unidentified. Amplification yielded TCR beta CDR3 regions, with RNA transcripts as the source. In the first-round RT-PCR of the TCR CDR3, the HTBI primer set was used. TCRdb fed the multiplex PCR reads into MiXCR, producing one record per CDR3 protein. The table has 640,000 or so distinct CDR3 sequences, approximately 15% seen once; the top ten hold roughly 4.5%. V was shortened by 4 bases and J by 2 bases, with 7 bases between the two germline ends. CDR1 and CDR2 from the germline V gene are SGHTA and FQGNSA. The CDR3 is 13 residues long. This record belongs to a study of T cells in Graves' hyperthyroidism and ophthalmopathy. General observations from the study: A model using 13 V-J features told ophthalmopathy apart from stable hyperthyroidism.

Reasons for excluding patients were uncontrolled infection, other autoimmune disease, pregnancy or lactation. The V gene is TRBV7-2, the J gene TRBJ2-3; D gene uncertain. The specimen sequenced was blood. This TCR derives from a woman in her thirties or forties with Graves' ophthalmopathy. For the CDR3, the DNA is TGTGCCAGCAGCTCCTACGCCACAGATACGCAGTATTTT. Encoded protein: CASSSYATDTQYF.